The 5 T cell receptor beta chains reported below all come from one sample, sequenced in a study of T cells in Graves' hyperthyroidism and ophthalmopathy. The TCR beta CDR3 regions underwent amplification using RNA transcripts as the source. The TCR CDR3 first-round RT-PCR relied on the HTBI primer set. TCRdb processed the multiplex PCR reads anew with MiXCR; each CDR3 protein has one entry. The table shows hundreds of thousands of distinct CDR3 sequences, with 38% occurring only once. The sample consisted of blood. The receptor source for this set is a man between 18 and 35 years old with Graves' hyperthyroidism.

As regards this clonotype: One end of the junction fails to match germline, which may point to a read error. This chain's CDR3 is CASSLPDPDCGQYF. CDR3 sequence (DNA): TGTGCAAGCAGCCTCCCGGACCCCGATTGTGGGCAGTACTTC. V gene TRBV7-2 combines with J gene TRBJ2-7, with unresolved D. The CDR3 contains 14 residues. Germline-derived CDR1 and CDR2 are SGHTA and FQGNSA.

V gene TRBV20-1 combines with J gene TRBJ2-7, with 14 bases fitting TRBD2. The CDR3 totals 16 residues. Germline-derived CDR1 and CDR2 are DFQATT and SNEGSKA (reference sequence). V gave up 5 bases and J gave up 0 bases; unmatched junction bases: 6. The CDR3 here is CSAGKTSGRASYEQYF. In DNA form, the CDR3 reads TGCAGTGCTGGAAAGACTAGCGGGAGGGCCTCCTACGAGCAGTACTTC.

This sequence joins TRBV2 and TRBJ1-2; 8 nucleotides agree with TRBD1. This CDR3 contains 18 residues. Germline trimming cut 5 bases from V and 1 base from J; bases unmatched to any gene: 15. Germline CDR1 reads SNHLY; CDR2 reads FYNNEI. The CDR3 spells CASSSLSGTGGINYGYTF. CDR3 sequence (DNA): TGTGCCAGCAGTTCACTTTCCGGGACAGGCGGAATTAACTATGGCTACACCTTC.

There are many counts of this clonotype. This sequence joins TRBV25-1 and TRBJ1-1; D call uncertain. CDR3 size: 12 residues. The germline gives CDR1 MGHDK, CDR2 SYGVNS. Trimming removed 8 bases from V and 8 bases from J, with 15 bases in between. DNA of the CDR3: TGTGCCAGCCGGAGGGTCGGCGGGGAAGCTTTCTTT. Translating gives CASRRVGGEAFF. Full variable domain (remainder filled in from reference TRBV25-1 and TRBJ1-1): EADIYQTPRYLVIGTGKKITLECSQTMGHDKMYWYQQDPGMELHLIHYSYGVNSTEKGDLSSESTVSRIRTEHFPLTLESARPSHTSQYLCASRRVGGEAFFGQGTRLTVV.

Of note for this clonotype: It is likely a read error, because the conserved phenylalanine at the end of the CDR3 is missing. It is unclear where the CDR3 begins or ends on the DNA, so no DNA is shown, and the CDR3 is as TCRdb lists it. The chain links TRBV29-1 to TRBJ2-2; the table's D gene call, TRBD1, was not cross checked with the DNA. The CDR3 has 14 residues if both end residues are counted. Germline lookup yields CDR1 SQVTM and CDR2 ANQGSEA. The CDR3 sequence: CSARTGGEHRGAVL.